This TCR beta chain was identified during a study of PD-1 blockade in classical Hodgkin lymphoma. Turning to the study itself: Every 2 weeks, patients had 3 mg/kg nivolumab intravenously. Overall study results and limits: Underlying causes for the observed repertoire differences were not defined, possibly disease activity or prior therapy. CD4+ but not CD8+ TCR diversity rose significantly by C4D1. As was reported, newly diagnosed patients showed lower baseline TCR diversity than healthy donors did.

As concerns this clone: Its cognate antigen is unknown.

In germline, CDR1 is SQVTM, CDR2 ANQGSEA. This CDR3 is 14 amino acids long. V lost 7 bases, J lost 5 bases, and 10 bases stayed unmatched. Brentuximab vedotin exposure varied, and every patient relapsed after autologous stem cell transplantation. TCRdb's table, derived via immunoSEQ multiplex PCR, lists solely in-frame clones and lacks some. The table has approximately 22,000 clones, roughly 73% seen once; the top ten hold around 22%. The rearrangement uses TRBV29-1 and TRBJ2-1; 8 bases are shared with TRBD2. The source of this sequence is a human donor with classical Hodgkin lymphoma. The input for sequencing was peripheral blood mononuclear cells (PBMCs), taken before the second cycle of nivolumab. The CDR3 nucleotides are TGCAGCGGGGGCAGGCTAGCGGGCCACAATGAGCAGTTCTTC. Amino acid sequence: CSGGRLAGHNEQFF.